A single sample is the source of the 23 T cell receptor beta chains below, sequenced in a study of blood T cell repertoires in COVID-19. Method: immunoSEQ multiplex PCR; TCRdb's copy keeps in-frame clones and lacks some. The data hold under 35,000 clones, with 91% observed a single time. Sequencing was done on a sample of peripheral blood. These receptor sequences come from a human donor in a cohort sampled during active COVID-19.

V and J are TRBV19 and TRBJ1-4; TRBD1 might be the D (5 bases). The V and J ends lost 5 bases and 5 bases respectively, with 12 bases between them. Germline V CDR1 and CDR2: LNHDA, SQIVND (reference sequence). This CDR3 contains 14 residues. CDR3: CASSEGAVNEKLFF. The CDR3 region has the DNA TGTGCCAGTAGTGAAGGGGCCGTAAATGAAAAACTGTTTTTT.

The genes are TRBV6-1 and TRBJ2-7; D is uncertain. This CDR3 has 15 residues. Trimming took 0 bases from V and 1 from J, leaving 10 bases between them. Germline V gives CDR1 MNHNS, CDR2 SASEGT. Here the CDR3 DNA reads TGTGCCAGCAGTGAAGCGGTTGGTGAGTCCTACGAGCAGTACGTC. Protein product: CASSEAVGESYEQYV.

Only a few counts were recorded for this clone. This chain joins TRBV27 and TRBJ1-5; D unresolved. CDR1 MNHEY and CDR2 SMNVEV come from the germline V gene (reference sequence). The CDR3 contains 15 residues. Trimming left V 6 bases short and J 1 base short, with 13 bases between. The CDR3 region is CASSQVGASNQPQHF. The CDR3 bases are TGTGCCAGCAGCCAGGTGGGAGCGAGCAATCAGCCCCAGCATTTT.

CDR3 amino acids: CASSRTGAPETQYF. DNA of the CDR3: TGTGCCAGCAGCCGTACAGGAGCTCCAGAGACCCAGTACTTC. The chain carries TRBV5-8 and TRBJ2-5; D is possibly TRBD1 (5 bases). The germline V gene has CDR1 SGHTS and CDR2 YDEGEE. V gave up 4 bases and J gave up 4 bases, with 14 bases separating them. The CDR3 sequence is 14 residues long.

This clone was observed a single time. This chain joins TRBV28 and TRBJ1-1, with 8 bases matching TRBD1. The CDR3 totals 14 residues. CDR1 is MDHEN, CDR2 SYDVKM, per germline. Germline trimming cut 2 bases from V and 5 bases from J; bases unmatched to any gene: 4. CDR3 in DNA: TGTGCCAGCAGTTTAGCGCAGGGGGCGACTGAAGCTTTCTTT. It codes for CASSLAQGATEAFF.

The J gene is TRBJ2-2, the V gene TRBV7-3; 8 bases match TRBD1. This CDR3 contains 16 residues. Unmatched junction bases numbered 5, after V lost 1 base and J lost 4 bases. Germline CDR1 reads SGHTA; CDR2 reads FQGTGA. The DNA of the CDR3 is TGTGCCAGCAGCTTAAATTCCCAGGGGGCCACCGGGGAGCTGTTTTTT. This translates into CASSLNSQGATGELFF.

This clone was detected only a few times. J is TRBJ1-4 and V is TRBV6-5, with a tentative D call TRBD1 (5 bases). Germline V gene sequence: CDR1 MNHEY, CDR2 SVGAGI. This CDR3 has 15 amino acids. The germline V and J ends were trimmed by 6 bases and 8 bases, with 19 bases remaining between them. The CDR3 protein is CASSFQRGIEEKLFF. The DNA for the CDR3 is TGTGCCAGCAGCTTCCAGCGGGGGATAGAAGAAAAACTGTTTTTT.

CDR3 nucleotides: TGTGCCAGCAGCTTGGATGGGACTAAGCGCGATGAGCAGTTCTTC. It specifies CASSLDGTKRDEQFF. The rearrangement joins TRBV5-6 to TRBJ2-1, with 7 bases aligning to TRBD2. The CDR3 loop spans 15 amino acids. V was pared by 0 bases and J by 8 bases, with 8 bases of the junction left unmatched. From germline, CDR1 is SGHDT and CDR2 YYEEEE.

This chain joins TRBV5-6 and TRBJ2-1; TRBD2 agrees at 8 bases. Trimming at V came to 1 base and at J to 0 bases, leaving 6 bases not matched to a gene. In germline, CDR1 is SGHDT, CDR2 YYEEEE. This CDR3 contains 17 residues. CDR3 sequence: CASSLLASGLSYNEQFF. DNA for the CDR3: TGTGCCAGCAGCTTGTTGGCTAGCGGGCTCTCCTACAATGAGCAGTTCTTC.

In this sample, this clone turned up a few times. The rearrangement uses TRBV4-1 and TRBJ2-1; tentative D call: TRBD1 (6 bases). The CDR3 runs 15 residues. The V gene lost 0 bases and the J gene lost 8 bases, with 14 bases spanning the gap. CDR1 and CDR2 from the germline V gene are MGHRA and YSYEKL. The CDR3 here is CASSQEDRLQDEQFF. CDR3 coding DNA: TGCGCCAGCAGCCAAGAAGACAGGCTCCAGGATGAGCAGTTCTTC.

The chain couples TRBV9 to TRBJ1-6, with a possible D match to TRBD1 (5 bases). Trimming removed 0 bases from V and 0 bases from J, with 7 bases in between. Per the germline V gene, CDR1 is SGDLS and CDR2 is YYNGEE. This CDR3 is 16 amino acids long. The CDR3 nucleotides read TGTGCCAGCAGCGTAGACAGGAGCTCCTATAATTCACCCCTCCACTTT. It is translated as CASSVDRSSYNSPLHF.

This clone showed up just once. J is TRBJ2-5 and V is TRBV18; D is unresolved. This CDR3 is built from 14 residues. V lost 4 bases and J lost 1, with 10 bases in between. Looked up from germline, CDR1 is KGHSH and CDR2 is LQKENI. The CDR3 sequence: CASSHTTLQETQYF. DNA of the CDR3: TGTGCCAGCTCACACACTACACTCCAAGAGACCCAGTACTTC.

The chain links TRBV10-1 to TRBJ2-3, with D maybe TRBD2 (5 bases). There are 17 residues in the CDR3. Trimming took 6 bases from V and 4 from J, leaving 23 bases between them. CDR1 and CDR2 from the germline V gene are WNHNN and SYGVQD (reference sequence). Written as DNA, the CDR3 is TGCGCCAGCAGATCTTCCCTACTAGTTCCCCCACCAGATACGCAGTATTTT. Its translation is CASRSSLLVPPPDTQYF.

This chain links TRBV19 with TRBJ1-1, with D possibly matching TRBD1 (5 bases). CDR1 is LNHDA, CDR2 SQIVND, per germline (reference sequence). CDR3 length: 13 residues. V lost 5 bases to trimming and J lost 3 bases, with 10 bases between them. The CDR3, as DNA: TGTGCCAGTAGTCCAGGGAGGGACACTGAAGCTTTCTTT. Its translation: CASSPGRDTEAFF.

This chain links TRBV27 with TRBJ1-1; weak D call: TRBD1 (6 bases). V lost 1 base and J lost 0, with 12 bases in between. The CDR3 contains 16 residues. Per the germline V gene, CDR1 is MNHEY and CDR2 is SMNVEV (reference sequence). The CDR3 DNA sequence: TGTGCCAGCAGTTTATTCAGGGGAGCCATGAACACTGAAGCTTTCTTT. Protein product: CASSLFRGAMNTEAFF.

The V and J genes are TRBV19 and TRBJ2-1; 13 nucleotides agree with TRBD2. Losses at the gene ends were 6 bases for V and 6 bases for J; bases not matched to a gene: 2. The CDR3 runs 14 residues. Germline lookup yields CDR1 LNHDA and CDR2 SQIVND (reference sequence). In nucleotides, the CDR3 is TGTGCCAGTAGCGGGACTAGCGGGGTCAATGAGCAGTTCTTC. It is translated as CASSGTSGVNEQFF.

This sequence joins TRBV4-1 and TRBJ2-1; 8 positions agree with TRBD1. Per the germline V gene, CDR1 is MGHRA and CDR2 is YSYEKL. The CDR3 is 16 amino acids. V gave up 3 bases and J gave up 2 bases; unmatched junction bases: 6. The chain's CDR3 is CASSQGRQGTYNEQFF. In DNA, the CDR3 is TGCGCCAGCAGCCAGGGTCGACAGGGGACCTACAATGAGCAGTTCTTC.

This chain joins TRBV5-4 and TRBJ2-2; D may be TRBD1 (6 bases). The V gene lost 0 bases and the J gene lost 7 bases, with 16 bases spanning the gap. The CDR3 is 16 amino acids. Germline V CDR1 and CDR2: SGHNT, YYREEE (reference sequence). The CDR3 DNA reads as TGTGCCAGCAGCTTGGAACAGGGAATACGGGGCGGGGAGCTGTTTTTT. Its translation is CASSLEQGIRGGELFF.

In its sample, this clone was seen a few times. For the CDR3, the DNA is TGTGCCAGCAGCCCGGAGAGCTCTGGAAACACCATATATTTT. This gives the protein CASSPESSGNTIYF. V usage is TRBV6-5 and J usage is TRBJ1-3; no clear D gene. V lost 6 bases, J lost 0 bases, and 9 bases lay in between. This CDR3 is built from 14 residues. CDR1 and CDR2 (germline): MNHEY, SVGAGI.

For the CDR3, the DNA is TGTGCCAGCAGTGAATATGTCAGGGTCGACTATGGCTACACCTTC. It is translated as CASSEYVRVDYGYTF. V and J are TRBV6-1 and TRBJ1-2, with D maybe TRBD1 (5 bases). This CDR3 comprises 15 residues. The germline V and J ends were trimmed by 2 bases and 3 bases, with 13 bases remaining between them. Per germline, CDR1 MNHNS and CDR2 SASEGT.

The V call is TRBV7-9, the J call TRBJ2-2; 8 nucleotides match TRBD1. V was pared by 2 bases and J by 7 bases, with 6 bases of the junction left unmatched. Per the germline V gene, CDR1 is SEHNR and CDR2 is FQNEAQ (reference sequence). CDR3 length: 15 amino acids. CDR3 region: CASSLKDRGGGELFF. The CDR3 nucleotides are TGTGCCAGCAGCTTAAAAGACAGGGGTGGCGGGGAGCTGTTTTTT.

The chain recombines TRBV6-5 with TRBJ1-1; TRBD1 matches at 7 bases. Germline V gives CDR1 MNHEY, CDR2 SVGAGI. This CDR3 comprises 14 residues. With V trimmed by 8 bases and J by 1 base, 7 bases remained unmatched. DNA for the CDR3: TGTGCCAGCCGGGTGGAGGGGGCGAACACTGAAGCTTTCTTT. Amino acid sequence: CASRVEGANTEAFF.

This clone was seen just once. This chain connects TRBV6-5 to TRBJ2-7; D might be TRBD1 (5 bases). Germline V gene lookup returns CDR1 MNHEY and CDR2 SVGAGI. The V and J ends lost 8 bases and 3 bases respectively, with 14 bases between them. This CDR3 comprises 13 residues. CDR3 region: CASWGRQSYEQYV. In nucleotides, the CDR3 is TGTGCCAGCTGGGGAAGACAGAGCTACGAGCAGTACGTC.